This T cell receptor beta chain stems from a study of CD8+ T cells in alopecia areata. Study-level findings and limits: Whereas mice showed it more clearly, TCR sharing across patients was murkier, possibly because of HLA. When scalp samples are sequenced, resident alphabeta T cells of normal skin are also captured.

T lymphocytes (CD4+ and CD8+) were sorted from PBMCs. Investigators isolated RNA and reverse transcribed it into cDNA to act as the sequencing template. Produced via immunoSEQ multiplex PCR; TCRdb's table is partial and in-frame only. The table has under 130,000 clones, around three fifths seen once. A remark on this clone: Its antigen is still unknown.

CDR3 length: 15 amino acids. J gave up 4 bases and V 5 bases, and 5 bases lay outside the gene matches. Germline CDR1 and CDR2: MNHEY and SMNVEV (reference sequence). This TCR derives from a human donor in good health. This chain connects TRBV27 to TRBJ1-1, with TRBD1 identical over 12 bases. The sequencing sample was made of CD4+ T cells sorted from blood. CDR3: CASSRDRGRVTEAFF. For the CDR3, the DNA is TGTGCCAGCAGTAGGGACAGGGGGCGGGTCACTGAAGCTTTCTTT.